Ten or more counts support the clone carrying this T cell receptor beta chain. No antigen is known for it. The data were taken from a study of T-cell reconstitution after alpha-beta-depleted transplantation in children. Findings of the study overall: Some patients owed their high day-60 TCRbeta diversity to surviving recipient T cells and thymic progenitors.

CDR3 length equals 16 residues. Trimming took off 3 bases at V and 5 bases at J, with 19 bases between the two ends. Researchers prepared the TCRbeta library using unique molecular identifiers, the study reports. TCRdb ran MiXCR on the PCR reads and lists one entry per CDR3 protein. Of 350,000 to 500,000 distinct CDR3 sequences detected, approximately 41% appear once; the ten largest clones hold approximately 30%. Sequencing used PBMCs, obtained before TCRalphabeta/CD19-depleted stem cell transplant. The sequence came from a girl aged 2-10 years with aplastic anemia, due to receive a stem cell transplant. J is TRBJ2-5 and V is TRBV12-3 or TRBV12-4; D call uncertain. The CDR3 protein is CASSFYRATLWETQYF. In DNA form, the CDR3 reads TGTGCCAGCAGTTTCTACCGAGCGACCCTCTGGGAGACCCAGTACTTC.